The 10 T cell receptor beta chains given below trace back to one sample, sequenced in a study of a mutant IDH1 vaccine in newly diagnosed glioma. The protocol was immunoSEQ multiplex PCR, while the TCRdb copy is restricted to in-frame clones and leaves out a portion. The sample yields 50,000 to 70,000 clones, 74% seen once. Their recognized antigens are unknown. Time point given: week 35, safety follow-up. One vaccine dose held 300 ug of mutant IDH1 20-mer peptide and came with topical imiquimod. The sequencing here drew on PBMCs, taken from a glioma patient whose treatment included an IDH1 peptide vaccine. Source of these receptors: a man aged 45-60 years with glioma.

This chain joins TRBV6-6 and TRBJ1-6; no reliable D call. Between the trimmed V and J ends, which lost 2 bases and 7 bases, there was a span of 9 bases. CDR1 and CDR2 from the germline V gene are MNHNY and SVGAGI (reference sequence). The CDR3 runs 14 residues. The chain's CDR3 is CASSYVAVNSPLHF. The CDR3 DNA reads as TGTGCCAGCAGTTACGTCGCAGTAAATTCACCCCTCCACTTT.

The V gene is TRBV6-5, the J gene TRBJ1-2; 9 bases align to TRBD1. CDR1 is MNHEY, CDR2 SVGAGI, per germline. V dropped 7 bases and J dropped 7; count of bases not matched to a gene: 10. CDR3 length equals 14 residues. DNA of the CDR3: TGTGCCAGCAAAGGGGACAGGGATGTAAGTGGCTACACCTTC. Residues: CASKGDRDVSGYTF.

V and J are TRBV10-2 and TRBJ2-3, with D tentatively TRBD1 (6 bases). CDR1 and CDR2 from the germline V gene are WSHSY and SAAADI. V dropped 6 bases and J dropped 0 bases, with 10 bases sitting between them. The CDR3 totals 14 residues. The CDR3: CASRGAPSTDTQYF. The CDR3 nucleotides read TGCGCCAGCAGGGGGGCACCTAGCACAGATACGCAGTATTTT.

The rearrangement links TRBV14 to TRBJ2-3, with D maybe TRBD2 (6 bases). CDR3 length: 15 amino acids. V lost 4 bases and J 5 bases, leaving 16 bases between the germline ends. Looked up from germline, CDR1 is SGHDN and CDR2 is FVKESK. DNA of the CDR3: TGTGCCAGCAGCCCCCTTGGCGGGGCGGGAGATACGCAGTATTTT. Its protein product is CASSPLGGAGDTQYF.

The chain has TRBV14 and TRBJ1-2; D unclear. The germline V and J ends were trimmed by 4 bases and 2 bases, with 14 bases remaining between them. The CDR3 contains 15 residues. Per the germline V gene, CDR1 is SGHDN and CDR2 is FVKESK. As DNA, the CDR3 is TGTGCCAGCAGCCTCTCTCTAGGACGGAACTATGGCTACACCTTC. It codes for CASSLSLGRNYGYTF.

The V gene is TRBV7-9, the J gene TRBJ1-1; D ambiguous. V dropped 2 bases and J dropped 4 bases, with 11 bases sitting between them. The CDR3 is made up of 14 amino acids. Germline V gene data show CDR1 as SEHNR and CDR2 as FQNEAQ (reference sequence). This CDR3 reads CASSLKQEVTEAFF. The CDR3, as DNA: TGTGCCAGCAGCTTAAAGCAGGAGGTCACTGAAGCTTTCTTT.

The chain couples TRBV13 to TRBJ1-1; D gene unclear. Germline loops: CDR1 PRHDT, CDR2 FYEKMQ (reference sequence). This CDR3 region has 12 residues. V lost 5 bases and J 0 bases, leaving 4 bases between the germline ends. The chain's CDR3 is CASSQMNTEAFF. The DNA for the CDR3 is TGTGCCAGCAGCCAAATGAACACTGAAGCTTTCTTT.

V gene TRBV5-1 combines with J gene TRBJ1-2; no definite D call. CDR1 is SGHRS, CDR2 YFSETQ, per germline. V lost 0 bases, J lost 0 bases, and 3 bases lay in between. This CDR3 contains 13 residues. The CDR3 is CASSLDTNYGYTF. CDR3 bases: TGCGCCAGCAGCTTGGACACTAACTATGGCTACACCTTC.

J is TRBJ2-4 and V is TRBV30; 7 nucleotides agree with TRBD1. The J segment lost 15 bases and the V segment lost 3 bases, leaving 14 bases of the junction unmatched. CDR3 length equals 13 residues. The germline CDR1 and CDR2 sequences are GTSNPN and SVGIG (reference sequence). In DNA, the CDR3 is TGTGCCTGGAGCGCAACGTTTGGACAGGCCTGGTACTTC. Its protein product is CAWSATFGQAWYF. Filled out from reference TRBV30 and TRBJ2-4, the complete variable domain reads SQTIHQWPATLVQPVGSPLSLECTVEGTSNPNLYWYRQAAGRGLQLLFYSVGIGQISSEVPQNLSASRPQDRQFILSSKKLLLSDSGFYLCAWSATFGQAWYFGAGTRLSVL.

This chain connects TRBV29-1 to TRBJ2-4, with D perhaps matching TRBD1 (6 bases). Germline CDR1 reads SQVTM; CDR2 reads ANQGSEA. V lost 0 bases to trimming and J lost 6 bases, with 12 bases between them. CDR3 length: 14 residues. Written as DNA, the CDR3 is TGCAGCGTTGAAGATTGGGGGCTAGGAAACATTCAGTACTTC. Protein: CSVEDWGLGNIQYF.